A selection of T cell receptor beta chains follows, all from one sample in a study of cytomegalovirus exposure and HLA in healthy donors. Produced via immunoSEQ multiplex PCR; TCRdb's table is partial and in-frame only. In all, the sample yields fewer than 150,000 clones. Sequenced: PBMCs. The origin of the receptors is a woman in her sixties or seventies in good health and CMV-seronegative. CDR3s include the opening cysteine and the closing phenylalanine or tryptophan. The order of the fields is D gene, V gene, J gene, CDR3 protein, CDR3 DNA. A D gene is named only where the DNA matches it firmly.

NA	TRBV7-3	TRBJ2-5	CASSLRARARETQYF	TGTGCCAGCAGCTTGAGGGCACGGGCTCGAGAGACCCAGTACTTC
NA	TRBV5-1	TRBJ2-3	CASSRGTDHTDTQYF	TGCGCCAGCAGCCGCGGGACAGACCACACAGATACGCAGTATTTT
NA	TRBV19	TRBJ1-5	CASSIGGDFSPQHF	TGTGCCAGTAGTATCGGAGGTGACTTCTCGCCCCAGCATTTT
NA	TRBV25-1	TRBJ1-2	CASSAPRGYSGYTF	TGTGCCAGCAGTGCCCCGCGGGGGTACAGTGGCTACACCTTC
NA	TRBV4-1	TRBJ2-7	CASSQGSQNYEQYF	TGCGCCAGCAGCCAAGGCTCACAGAACTACGAGCAGTACTTC
NA	TRBV19	TRBJ1-1	CASSIVGKVVTEAFF	TGTGCCAGTAGTATAGTGGGCAAAGTTGTGACTGAAGCTTTCTTT
TRBD2	TRBV7-9	TRBJ2-7	CASSLASGAYEQYF	TGTGCCAGCAGCTTAGCTAGCGGGGCTTACGAGCAGTACTTC
NA	TRBV19	TRBJ1-1	CASRVGQGGTEAFF	TGTGCCAGTAGGGTAGGGCAGGGCGGAACTGAAGCTTTCTTT
NA	TRBV27	TRBJ1-1	CASRPGLLNTEAFF	TGTGCCAGCAGACCGGGACTCCTGAACACTGAAGCTTTCTTT
NA	TRBV19	TRBJ2-3	CASSIGREDTQYF	TGTGCCAGTAGTATAGGACGGGAAGATACGCAGTATTTT
NA	TRBV5-4	TRBJ2-7	CASSSWRSLDEQYF	TGTGCCAGCAGCTCCTGGAGATCGCTCGACGAGCAGTACTTC
NA	TRBV9	TRBJ1-3	CASSETGYGNTIYF	TGTGCCAGCAGCGAAACAGGATATGGAAACACCATATATTTT
TRBD1	TRBV5-4	TRBJ2-7	CASSLGLAQGAWEQYF	TGTGCCAGCAGCTTAGGTTTGGCACAGGGGGCTTGGGAGCAGTACTTC
TRBD2	TRBV10-1	TRBJ2-1	CASSPTSANNNEQFF	TGCGCCAGCAGTCCGACTAGCGCGAACAACAATGAGCAGTTCTTC
TRBD1	TRBV5-1	TRBJ1-4	CASSWTGQGSEKLFF	TGCGCCAGCAGCTGGACGGGACAGGGGAGTGAAAAACTGTTTTTT
NA	TRBV30	TRBJ2-3	CAWSYAAFSSTDTQYF	TGTGCCTGGAGTTACGCGGCATTTTCTAGCACAGATACGCAGTATTTT
NA	TRBV19	TRBJ2-3	CASRTAPDTQYF	TGTGCCAGTAGGACAGCCCCCGATACGCAGTATTTT
TRBD1	TRBV2	TRBJ1-2	CASSEPGTGLGRNYGYTF	TGTGCCAGCAGTGAGCCAGGGACAGGGCTCGGGAGGAACTATGGCTACACCTTC
NA	TRBV5-6	TRBJ1-2	CASSQDSAYFYGYTF	TGTGCCAGCAGCCAAGACAGTGCATATTTTTATGGCTACACCTTC
TRBD1	TRBV20-1	TRBJ2-7	CSAGDRDEQYF	TGCAGTGCTGGGGACAGGGACGAGCAGTACTTC
TRBD2	TRBV2	TRBJ2-5	CASSVVGGARETQYF	TGTGCCAGCAGTGTTGTCGGGGGGGCCCGAGAGACCCAGTACTTC
TRBD2	TRBV10-3	TRBJ2-5	CAISESGGGTQETQYF	TGTGCCATCAGTGAGTCGGGCGGGGGGACCCAAGAGACCCAGTACTTC
NA	TRBV30	TRBJ1-3	CAWGGFTGNTIYF	TGTGCCTGGGGGGGCTTCACCGGAAACACCATATATTTT
NA	TRBV2	TRBJ2-3	CASSDSSTDTQYF	TGTGCCAGCAGTGACAGTAGCACAGATACGCAGTATTTT
NA	TRBV7-9	TRBJ1-4	CASSADRKLFF	TGTGCCAGCAGCGCAGACAGAAAACTGTTTTTT
TRBD2	TRBV2	TRBJ2-7	CASSESGGPSYEQYF	TGTGCCAGCAGTGAATCGGGGGGGCCCTCGTACGAGCAGTACTTC
NA	TRBV19	TRBJ2-3	CASSIVGAVSTDTQYF	TGTGCCAGTAGTATAGTGGGAGCTGTTAGCACAGATACGCAGTATTTT
TRBD1	TRBV4-1	TRBJ2-5	CASSQDAGTGSETQYF	TGCGCCAGCAGCCAAGATGCGGGGACAGGTAGTGAGACCCAGTACTTC
TRBD1	TRBV7-8	TRBJ2-5	CASRTGDGQYF	TGTGCCAGCAGGACAGGGGATGGCCAGTACTTC
NA	TRBV5-1	TRBJ2-2	CASSGRGPQNTGELFF	TGCGCCAGCAGCGGCAGGGGACCCCAGAACACCGGGGAGCTGTTTTTT
NA	TRBV25-1	TRBJ1-5	CASTRPKRGGWNQPQHF	TGTGCCAGCACACGACCTAAGCGGGGGGGTTGGAATCAGCCCCAGCATTTT
TRBD1	TRBV5-1	TRBJ1-2	CASSSDRGFSYGYTF	TGCGCCAGCAGCTCCGACAGGGGATTTTCCTATGGCTACACCTTC
NA	TRBV25-1	TRBJ2-7	CASSEPGSQYEQYF	TGTGCCAGCAGTGAACCCGGGTCGCAATACGAGCAGTACTTC
NA	TRBV28	TRBJ1-5	CASSLAGFGQPQHF	TGTGCCAGCAGTTTGGCAGGGTTCGGCCAGCCCCAGCATTTT
NA	TRBV6-5	TRBJ1-2	CASSQTLAPRGGYTF	TGTGCCAGCAGCCAAACTTTGGCACCAAGGGGTGGCTACACCTTC
TRBD1	TRBV15	TRBJ2-5	CATSNRGNQETQYF	TGTGCCACCAGCAACAGGGGAAATCAAGAGACCCAGTACTTC
NA	TRBV5-6	TRBJ1-2	CASSQGQSGYTF	TGTGCCAGCAGCCAAGGACAGTCTGGCTACACCTTC
NA	TRBV5-1	TRBJ1-4	CASSLNSGSEEKLFF	TGCGCCAGCAGCTTGAATTCGGGTTCTGAAGAAAAACTGTTTTTT
TRBD1	TRBV5-1	TRBJ1-1	CASSLEDRAYEAFF	TGCGCCAGCAGCTTAGAGGACAGGGCGTATGAAGCTTTCTTT
TRBD2	TRBV6-5	TRBJ2-1	CASSYTTSGGHNEQFF	TGTGCCAGCAGTTACACCACTAGCGGGGGACACAATGAGCAGTTCTTC
TRBD1	TRBV7-2	TRBJ1-6	CASSSPTGRNSPLHF	TGTGCCAGCAGCTCACCGACAGGGCGGAATTCACCCCTCCACTTT
TRBD2	TRBV5-1	TRBJ2-1	CASSFQRGANEQFF	TGCGCCAGCAGCTTCCAGCGGGGGGCGAATGAGCAGTTCTTC
NA	TRBV6-5	TRBJ2-7	CASRKTGEVRYEQYF	TGTGCCAGCAGGAAAACAGGGGAGGTCCGCTACGAGCAGTACTTC
NA	TRBV5-6	TRBJ1-2	CASSLGRGYGYTF	TGTGCCAGCAGCTTGGGACGGGGCTATGGCTACACCTTC
NA	TRBV6-1	TRBJ1-5	CASSEGLGPNQPQHF	TGTGCCAGCAGTGAGGGCCTTGGGCCCAATCAGCCCCAGCATTTT